This is a list of T cell receptor beta chains from one sample in a study of T cells in tumors after PD-1 blockade. Assay: immunoSEQ multiplex PCR; the TCRdb copy retains only in-frame clones and omits some. The sample includes about 4,200 clones, roughly 73% of them seen just once. The source material was tumor tissue, sampled before anti-PD-1 treatment. All receptors come from a human donor with basal cell carcinoma. The CDR3 runs from the conserved cysteine through the conserved F or W. D genes are given only for firm matches. Only some rows state a clone size, as once, few, many or a class for expanded clones.

d_gene	v_gene	abundance	j_gene	CDR3aa	CDR3nt
-	TRBV6-5	-	TRBJ2-3	CASSLKGGDTQYF	TGTGCCAGCAGCCTCAAGGGGGGAGATACGCAGTATTTT
-	TRBV19	-	TRBJ2-5	CASSIQGVRETQYF	TGTGCCAGTAGTATTCAGGGCGTGCGAGAGACCCAGTACTTC
-	TRBV21-1	-	TRBJ2-5	CASSKGTSGGKLETQYF	TGTGCCAGCAGCAAAGGAACTAGCGGGGGGAAACTAGAGACCCAGTACTTC
-	TRBV21-1	-	TRBJ2-3	CASSKQKEETSGTASDTQYF	TGTGCCAGCAGCAAGCAAAAGGAGGAGACTAGCGGGACCGCATCAGATACGCAGTATTTT
-	TRBV5-4	-	TRBJ2-1	CASSYFRPSYNEQFF	TGTGCCAGCAGCTACTTCCGGCCCTCCTACAATGAGCAGTTCTTC
-	TRBV6-5	-	TRBJ1-1	CASSYRQLKEAFF	TGTGCCAGCAGTTACCGACAGTTAAAAGAAGCTTTCTTT
-	TRBV4-2	-	TRBJ1-1	CASSQAGGRDEAFF	TGTGCCAGCAGCCAAGCGGGGGGGCGGGATGAAGCTTTCTTT
TRBD2	TRBV5-1	-	TRBJ2-1	CASSSPTSGGVGAYNEQFF	TGCGCCAGCAGCTCTCCAACTAGCGGGGGCGTAGGAGCCTACAATGAGCAGTTCTTC
-	TRBV10-2	-	TRBJ1-3	CASSEGYTIYF	TGCGCCAGCAGTGAGGGATACACCATATATTTT
-	TRBV3-1/TRBV3-2	few	TRBJ2-3	CASSQEMLGGSTDTQYF	TGTGCCAGCAGCCAAGAGATGCTCGGGGGCAGCACAGATACGCAGTATTTT
-	TRBV6-5	-	TRBJ2-7	CASSYSDISYEQYF	TGTGCCAGCAGTTACTCTGATATCTCCTACGAGCAGTACTTC